The clone carrying this T cell receptor (beta chain) has more than one count but fewer than ten. Its antigen remains unknown. This sample is drawn from a study of response to subunit inactivated influenza vaccine. Findings and limits, study-wide: A suggestion made by the authors is that each seasonal influenza vaccination recruits few new T cells.

V lost 5 bases, J lost 6 bases, and 8 bases lay in between. This CDR3 contains 11 residues. Germline V gene lookup returns CDR1 SGHAT and CDR2 FQNNGV. TCRdb called the RT-PCR reads again in MiXCR, with one record for every CDR3 protein. The sample contains under 950,000 distinct CDR3 sequences, 21% of which appear only once. Sequences were derived from PBMCs from blood, sampled roughly 5 days after vaccination. The TCR was taken from a man aged 45-65 years who received an inactivated influenza vaccine. The rearrangement uses TRBV11-2 and TRBJ2-7; D is uncertain. Written as DNA, the CDR3 is TGTGCCAGCAGCGATGGAGCCGAGCAGTACTTC. It is translated as CASSDGAEQYF.